Below, one TCR beta chain is given with its context. This may be a read error, as it is one base from a much larger clone. The sample originates from a study of blood T cells in healthy people across ages. A second PCR, run for about 7 to 11 cycles, used a sample-barcoded 5' primer plus a J-beta primer mix. TCRdb reprocessed the 5' RACE reads via MiXCR and lists one record per CDR3 protein. The sample holds roughly 640,000 distinct CDR3 sequences; about 30% are singletons and the top ten take 15% to 19%. Caucasian individuals from Russia who were healthy and aged 6 to 90 acted as donors. The CDR3 loop spans 17 amino acids. Germline assignment: CDR1 MDHEN and CDR2 SYDVKM.

The rearrangement joins TRBV28 to TRBJ2-1; 8 bases map to TRBD2. The J call may be in error: the DNA end matches TRBJ2-7 better. The receptor comes from a woman aged 80 or older in good health. The sample consisted of blood. The CDR3 coding sequence is TGTGCCAGCAGTTCCAGGGGCGGGGGGATCTCCTACAATGAGCAGTACTTC. Its translation is CASSSRGGGISYNEQYF.